The 20 T cell receptor beta chains presented below share a single source sample, sequenced in a study of post-analysis software for immune sequencing data. cDNA libraries of TCR beta carried unique molecular identifiers. TCRdb used MiXCR to reprocess the PCR reads, holding one entry per CDR3 protein. The top ten clones hold roughly 5% of a sample with about 770,000 distinct CDR3 sequences, roughly 46% of them seen once. Study-level points and caveats: Patients had higher frequencies than controls of about five TRBV segments, including TRBV5-6, TRBV5-1 and TRBV20-1.

No antigen has been identified for these receptors. Source material: blood. The receptors stem from a girl between 5 and 17 years old with multiple sclerosis.

This clonotype was recorded a few times. The V and J genes are TRBV5-6 and TRBJ2-5, with unresolved D. The J call may be mistaken, given a closer DNA end match to TRBJ2-7. CDR1 and CDR2 (germline): SGHDT, YYEEEE. This CDR3 region has 15 residues. In DNA form, the CDR3 reads TGTGCCAGCAGCTTGGGCCAAGACCCAACCTACGAGCAGTACTTC. Translated: CASSLGQDPTYEQYF.

The table lists this clonotype with a few counts. The J gene is TRBJ2-1, the V gene TRBV7-9; 7 nucleotides match TRBD2. Looked up from germline, CDR1 is SEHNR and CDR2 is FQNEAQ (reference sequence). Losses at the gene ends were 1 base for V and 5 bases for J; bases not matched to a gene: 5. The CDR3 covers 15 residues. CDR3: CASSLELAIHNEQFF. DNA for the CDR3: TGTGCCAGCAGCTTAGAACTAGCGATTCACAATGAGCAGTTCTTC.

The chain couples TRBV5-5 to TRBJ2-5; D perhaps matches TRBD1 (6 bases). Trimming left V 4 bases short and J 3 bases short, with 10 bases between. CDR3 length: 13 residues. Germline V gives CDR1 SGHKS, CDR2 YYEKEE (reference sequence). CDR3 sequence reads: CASSHAGEETQYF. In nucleotides, the CDR3 is TGTGCCAGCAGCCACGCAGGGGAAGAGACCCAGTACTTC. Full variable domain (remainder filled in from reference TRBV5-5 and TRBJ2-5): DAGVTQSPTHLIKTRGQQVTLRCSPISGHKSVSWYQQVLGQGPQFIFQYYEKEERGRGNFPDRFSARQFPNYSSELNVNALLLGDSALYLCASSHAGEETQYFGPGTRLLVL.

This chain uses TRBV12-3 or TRBV12-4 with TRBJ1-1; D perhaps matches TRBD1 (5 bases). The CDR3 has 16 residues. Trimming cost V 6 bases and J 5 bases, with 22 bases left between them. The CDR3 DNA follows: TGTGCCAGCAGCCCCCTGGGGGTTTCGTTTCGAACTGAAGCTTTCTTT. It translates to CASSPLGVSFRTEAFF.

V gene TRBV6-1 combines with J gene TRBJ2-7, with 10 bases identical to TRBD1. Trimming removed 5 bases from V and 2 bases from J; junction bases left unmatched: 9. The CDR3 runs 16 residues. Germline assignment: CDR1 MNHNS and CDR2 SASEGT. As DNA, the CDR3 is TGTGCCAGCAGTAAATTCTCCGGGACAGGGGCCTACGAGCAGTACTTC. Protein product: CASSKFSGTGAYEQYF.

The chain employs TRBV5-1 and TRBJ2-7, with TRBD1 identical over 7 bases. The V segment lost 5 bases and the J segment 7 bases; nucleotides outside the gene matches: 12. The length of the CDR3 is 14 residues. Germline-derived CDR1 and CDR2 are SGHRS and YFSETQ. CDR3 region: CASSLRDSPAEQYF. The CDR3 DNA reads as TGCGCCAGCAGTCTAAGGGACAGCCCGGCTGAGCAGTACTTC.

This clonotype was picked up a small number of times. The rearrangement links TRBV3-1 to TRBJ1-1; possibly TRBD1 for D (5 bases). Germline V lookup: CDR1 LGHDT, CDR2 YNNKEL (reference sequence). Trimming pared 0 bases from V and 3 bases from J, leaving 20 bases between. The CDR3 length is 18 residues. The CDR3 loop is CASSQDHRVRVVDTEAFF. CDR3 nucleotides: TGTGCCAGCAGCCAAGATCATAGGGTCAGGGTAGTGGACACTGAAGCTTTCTTT.

This clonotype was observed a single time. The genes are TRBV12-3 or TRBV12-4 and TRBJ2-4; the match to TRBD2 covers 8 bases. The length of the CDR3 is 17 residues. V gave up 4 bases and J gave up 0 bases; unmatched junction bases: 8. As DNA, the CDR3 is TGTGCCAGCAGTTCGTCCAGCGGGAGCCTAGCCAAAAACATTCAGTACTTC. Translation gives CASSSSSGSLAKNIQYF.

Only a few counts were recorded for this clonotype. The V gene is TRBV29-1, the J gene TRBJ1-1, with TRBD1 as a possible D gene (5 bases). This CDR3 contains 14 residues. Germline CDR1 and CDR2: SQVTM and ANQGSEA. V was cut by 6 bases and J by 3 bases, with 17 bases left in between. This CDR3 reads CSVARVGGDTEAFF. As DNA, the CDR3 is TGCAGCGTGGCCAGGGTCGGGGGGGACACTGAAGCTTTCTTT.

The sample holds a few counts of this clonotype. DNA of the CDR3: TGTGCCTGGGAAAGAACAGGGCACTACGAGCAGTACTTC. Its protein product is CAWERTGHYEQYF. The V call is TRBV30, the J call TRBJ2-7; TRBD1 is a possible D gene (6 bases). Per the germline V gene, CDR1 is GTSNPN and CDR2 is SVGIG (reference sequence). This CDR3 comprises 13 residues. With 5 bases removed from V and 3 bases from J, the gap between germline ends came to 14 bases.

V and J are TRBV20-1 and TRBJ2-5; D might be TRBD1 (5 bases). The CDR3 has 12 amino acids. The ends were cut back, 6 bases at V and 1 base at J, with 9 bases in the middle. CDR1 and CDR2 (germline): DFQATT, SNEGSKA (reference sequence). In DNA form, the CDR3 reads TGCAGTGCACCGGACACCCAAGAGACCCAGTACTTC. Residues: CSAPDTQETQYF.

This clonotype was seen at least ten times. The gene calls are TRBV29-1 and TRBJ2-7; 8 bases align to TRBD2. The CDR3 totals 13 residues. CDR1 is SQVTM and CDR2 is ANQGSEA in the germline V gene. Unmatched junction bases numbered 8, after V lost 7 bases and J lost 3 bases. The DNA of the CDR3 is TGCAGCGCCCGGGAGGGGGGGAACTACGAGCAGTACTTC. Its translation: CSAREGGNYEQYF.

This clonotype was picked up a small number of times. The chain joins TRBV29-1 to TRBJ2-3; D not certain. CDR1 SQVTM and CDR2 ANQGSEA come from the germline V gene. CDR3 length: 14 amino acids. The V gene lost 1 base and the J gene lost 4 bases, with 12 bases spanning the gap. In nucleotides, the CDR3 is TGCAGCGTTGAAGCGTCTTCCGGCCCAGATACGCAGTATTTT. Its translation: CSVEASSGPDTQYF.

The V call is TRBV28, the J call TRBJ2-1; D is unclear. Trimming stripped 3 bases from V and 7 bases from J, with 7 bases between. The CDR3 totals 12 residues. CDR1 and CDR2 (germline): MDHEN, SYDVKM. CDR3 in amino acids: CASSFGWNEQFF. In nucleotides, the CDR3 is TGTGCCAGCAGTTTTGGATGGAATGAGCAGTTCTTC.

The chain couples TRBV20-1 to TRBJ2-3; the match to TRBD2 covers 9 bases. This CDR3 has 14 amino acids. J was trimmed by 1 base and V by 6 bases; bases with no gene match: 5. From germline, CDR1 is DFQATT and CDR2 SNEGSKA (reference sequence). This CDR3 is CSAFRTSGTDTQYF. The CDR3 nucleotides read TGCAGTGCCTTCCGGACTAGCGGCACAGATACGCAGTATTTT.

The gene calls are TRBV20-1 and TRBJ2-7; 9 nucleotides align to TRBD2. The germline V gene encodes CDR1 DFQATT and CDR2 SNEGSKA (reference sequence). With V trimmed by 3 bases and J by 1 base, 13 bases remained unmatched. This CDR3 spans 17 amino acids. The CDR3 sequence is CSASAPSGIRVSYEQYF. CDR3 in DNA: TGCAGTGCTAGCGCCCCTAGCGGGATTCGCGTATCCTACGAGCAGTACTTC.

V gene TRBV7-2 combines with J gene TRBJ2-1, with no clear D. Per the germline V gene, CDR1 is SGHTA and CDR2 is FQGNSA. CDR3 length: 15 amino acids. V lost 3 bases to trimming and J lost 6 bases, with 15 bases between them. This CDR3 reads CASSLIGAFPNEQFF. Here the CDR3 DNA reads TGTGCCAGCAGCTTGATCGGCGCCTTCCCCAATGAGCAGTTCTTC.

This clonotype appeared a few times. V usage is TRBV5-6 and J usage is TRBJ2-4, with 8 bases lining up with TRBD1. This CDR3 is 14 amino acids long. The germline V gene encodes CDR1 SGHDT and CDR2 YYEEEE. The ends lost 2 bases at V and 8 bases at J; junction bases unmatched: 6. The CDR3 nucleotides read TGTGCCAGCAGCTTCGGACAGGGACAGGACATTCAGTACTTC. Protein sequence: CASSFGQGQDIQYF.

The chain carries TRBV7-9 and TRBJ2-3; weak D call: TRBD1 (7 bases). Germline CDR1 SEHNR, CDR2 FQNEAQ (reference sequence). This CDR3 spans 15 amino acids. Between the trimmed V and J ends, which lost 5 bases and 2 bases, there was a span of 14 bases. The CDR3 sequence: CASSPQGGPTDTQYF. In nucleotides, the CDR3 is TGTGCCAGCAGCCCCCAGGGGGGACCCACAGATACGCAGTATTTT.

This rearrangement joins TRBV24-1 to TRBJ2-1; the D gene is possibly TRBD2 (6 bases). This CDR3 region has 12 residues. With 9 bases removed from V and 6 bases from J, the gap between germline ends came to 11 bases. Per the germline V gene, CDR1 is KGHDR and CDR2 is SFDVKD. The CDR3 spells CATGGSGNEQFF. The CDR3 nucleotides read TGTGCCACCGGAGGGAGTGGCAATGAGCAGTTCTTC.